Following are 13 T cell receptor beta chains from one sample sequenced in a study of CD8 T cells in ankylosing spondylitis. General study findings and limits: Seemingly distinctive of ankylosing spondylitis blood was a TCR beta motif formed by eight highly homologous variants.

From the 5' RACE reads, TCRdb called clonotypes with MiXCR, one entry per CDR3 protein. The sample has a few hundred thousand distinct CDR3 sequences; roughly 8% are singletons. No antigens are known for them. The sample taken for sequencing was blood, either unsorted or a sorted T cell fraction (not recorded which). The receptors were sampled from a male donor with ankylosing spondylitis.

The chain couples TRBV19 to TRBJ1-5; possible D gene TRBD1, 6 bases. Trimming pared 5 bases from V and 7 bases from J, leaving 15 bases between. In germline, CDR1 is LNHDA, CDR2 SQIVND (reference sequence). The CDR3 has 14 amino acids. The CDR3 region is CASSLQGGGQPQHF. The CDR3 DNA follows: TGTGCCAGTAGTCTACAGGGTGGTGGACAGCCCCAGCATTTT.

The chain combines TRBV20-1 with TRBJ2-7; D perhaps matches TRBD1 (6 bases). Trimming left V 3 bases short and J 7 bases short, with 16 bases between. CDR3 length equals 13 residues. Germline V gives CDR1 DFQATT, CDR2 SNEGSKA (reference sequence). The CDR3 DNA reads TGCAGTGCTAGGGATCACAGGGCAGGAGAGCAGTACTTC. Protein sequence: CSARDHRAGEQYF.

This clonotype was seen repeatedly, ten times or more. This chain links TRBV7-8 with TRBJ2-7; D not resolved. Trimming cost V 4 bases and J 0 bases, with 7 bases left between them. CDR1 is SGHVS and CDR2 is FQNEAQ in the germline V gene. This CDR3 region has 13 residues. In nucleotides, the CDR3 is TGTGCCAGCAGCTGGACGGTCTCCTACGAGCAGTACTTC. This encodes CASSWTVSYEQYF. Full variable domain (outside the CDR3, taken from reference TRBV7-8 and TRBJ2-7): GAGVSQSPRYKVAKRGQDVALRCDPISGHVSLFWYQQALGQGPEFLTYFQNEAQLDKSGLPSDRFFAERPEGSVSTLKIQRTQQEDSAVYLCASSWTVSYEQYFGPGTRLTVT.

As DNA, the CDR3 is TGTGCCAGCAGCTTGACGAGGACAGTTTATCACGAGCAGTACTTC. As protein: CASSLTRTVYHEQYF. The V gene is TRBV7-8, the J gene TRBJ2-7; tentative D call: TRBD1 (6 bases). The CDR3 loop spans 15 amino acids. V lost 3 bases and J lost 5, with 17 bases in between. CDR1 SGHVS and CDR2 FQNEAQ come from the germline V gene. The entire variable domain, with the rest obtained from reference TRBV7-8 and TRBJ2-7, is as follows: GAGVSQSPRYKVAKRGQDVALRCDPISGHVSLFWYQQALGQGPEFLTYFQNEAQLDKSGLPSDRFFAERPEGSVSTLKIQRTQQEDSAVYLCASSLTRTVYHEQYFGPGTRLTVT.

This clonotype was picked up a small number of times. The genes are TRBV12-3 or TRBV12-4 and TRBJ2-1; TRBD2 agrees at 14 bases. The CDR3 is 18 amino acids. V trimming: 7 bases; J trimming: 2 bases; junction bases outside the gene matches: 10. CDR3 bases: TGTGCCAGCAAACCGGGACTAGCGGGAGTCTCCCCCTACAATGAGCAGTTCTTC. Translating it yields CASKPGLAGVSPYNEQFF.

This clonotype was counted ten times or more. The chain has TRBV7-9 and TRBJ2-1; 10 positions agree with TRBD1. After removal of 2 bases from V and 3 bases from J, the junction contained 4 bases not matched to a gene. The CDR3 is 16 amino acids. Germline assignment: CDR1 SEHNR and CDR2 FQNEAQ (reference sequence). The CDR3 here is CASSLMTGGFYNEQFF. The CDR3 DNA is TGTGCCAGCAGCTTAATGACAGGGGGCTTCTACAATGAGCAGTTCTTC.

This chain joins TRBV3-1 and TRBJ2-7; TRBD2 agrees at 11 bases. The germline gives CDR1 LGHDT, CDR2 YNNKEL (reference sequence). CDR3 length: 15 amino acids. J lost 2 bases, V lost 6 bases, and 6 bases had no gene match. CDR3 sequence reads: CASRPGTSGTYEQYF. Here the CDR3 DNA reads TGTGCCAGCAGACCGGGGACTAGCGGAACCTACGAGCAGTACTTC.

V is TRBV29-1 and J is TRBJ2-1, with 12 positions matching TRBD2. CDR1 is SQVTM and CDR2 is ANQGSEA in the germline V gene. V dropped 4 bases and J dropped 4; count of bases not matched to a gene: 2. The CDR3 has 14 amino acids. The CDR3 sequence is CSVVTSGRYNEQFF. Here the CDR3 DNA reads TGCAGCGTTGTGACTAGCGGGAGATACAATGAGCAGTTCTTC.

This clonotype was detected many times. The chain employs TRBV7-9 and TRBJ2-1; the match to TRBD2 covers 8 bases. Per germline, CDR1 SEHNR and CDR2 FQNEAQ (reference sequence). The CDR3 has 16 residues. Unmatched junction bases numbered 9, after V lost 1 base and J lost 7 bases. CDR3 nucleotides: TGTGCCAGCAGCTTAGGCCCAGCGGGAGTCTCTAATGAGCAGTTCTTC. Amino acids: CASSLGPAGVSNEQFF.

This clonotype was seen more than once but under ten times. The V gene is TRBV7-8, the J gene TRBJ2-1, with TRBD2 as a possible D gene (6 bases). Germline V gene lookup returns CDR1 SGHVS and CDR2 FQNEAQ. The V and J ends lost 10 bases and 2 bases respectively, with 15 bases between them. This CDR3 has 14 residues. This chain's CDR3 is CATQVGRAYNEQFF. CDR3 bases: TGTGCCACCCAAGTCGGGAGAGCCTACAATGAGCAGTTCTTC.

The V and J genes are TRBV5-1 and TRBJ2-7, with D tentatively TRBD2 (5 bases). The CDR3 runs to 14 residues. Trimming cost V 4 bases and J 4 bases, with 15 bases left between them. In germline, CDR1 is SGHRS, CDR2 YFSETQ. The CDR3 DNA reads TGCGCCAGCAGCCCATCCGGGGAGTATTACGAGCAGTACTTC. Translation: CASSPSGEYYEQYF.

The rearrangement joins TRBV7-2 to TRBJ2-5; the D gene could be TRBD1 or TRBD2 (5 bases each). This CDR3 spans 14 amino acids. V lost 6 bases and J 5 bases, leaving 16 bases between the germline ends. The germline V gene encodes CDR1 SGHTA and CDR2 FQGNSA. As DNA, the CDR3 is TGTGCCAGCAGTCACATCGGGAACAGGGAGACCCAGTACTTC. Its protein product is CASSHIGNRETQYF.

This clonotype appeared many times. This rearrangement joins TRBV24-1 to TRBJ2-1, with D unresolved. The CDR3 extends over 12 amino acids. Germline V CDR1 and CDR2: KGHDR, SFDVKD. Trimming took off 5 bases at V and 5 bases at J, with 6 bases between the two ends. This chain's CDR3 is CATSARNNEQFF. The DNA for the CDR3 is TGTGCCACCAGTGCCAGAAACAATGAGCAGTTCTTC.